This entry describes one T cell receptor (beta chain). The source of the sample is a study of blood T cell repertoires in COVID-19. This CDR3 spans 15 amino acids. V lost 5 bases, J lost 1 base, and 4 bases stayed unmatched. Germline-derived CDR1 and CDR2 are SEHNR and FQNEAQ (reference sequence). Some clones are missing from TCRdb's copy, which holds only in-frame ones; the method was immunoSEQ multiplex PCR. The top ten clones hold more than 6% of a sample with about 240,000 clones, about nine tenths of them seen once. The receptor's source is a man aged 60 to 69 who had recovered from COVID-19. The gene calls are TRBV7-9 and TRBJ1-5, with 8 bases aligning to TRBD1. The sample was peripheral blood. CDR3 protein: CASSVQGASNQPQHF. The CDR3 DNA reads TGTGCCAGCAGCGTGCAGGGGGCGAGCAATCAGCCCCAGCATTTT.